This T cell receptor (beta chain) was observed in a study of T cell repertoires in cytomegalovirus infection. Study background: Public TCR beta signatures marked donors with CMV infection and the matching HLA. Broader study findings: The ex vivo response was dominated by HLA-C-restricted CMV-specific TCR beta clonotypes. Based on cumulative public TCR beta family frequency, carriers of CMV plus the relevant HLA were identified.

The sample holds many counts of this clonotype. The antigen is undetermined. TCRdb recomputed calls from the reads with MiXCR, one row per CDR3 protein. The sample contains roughly 110,000 distinct CDR3 sequences, 10% of which appear only once. In germline, CDR1 is SSHAT, CDR2 FNYEAQ (reference sequence). The CDR3 length is 15 residues. V lost 5 bases and J lost 2, with 12 bases in between. The chain has TRBV7-7 and TRBJ2-2; perhaps TRBD1 as D (6 bases). The sequencing sample was made of PBMCs, sequenced either directly or after in vitro stimulation (not recorded which). The TCR sequence derives from a human donor in good health (CMV status not recorded). Some clones in this sample may be carry-over from other donors' samples. The CDR3 here is CASSRTELNTGELFF. The CDR3 coding sequence is TGTGCCAGCAGCCGGACAGAGCTCAACACCGGGGAGCTGTTTTTT.